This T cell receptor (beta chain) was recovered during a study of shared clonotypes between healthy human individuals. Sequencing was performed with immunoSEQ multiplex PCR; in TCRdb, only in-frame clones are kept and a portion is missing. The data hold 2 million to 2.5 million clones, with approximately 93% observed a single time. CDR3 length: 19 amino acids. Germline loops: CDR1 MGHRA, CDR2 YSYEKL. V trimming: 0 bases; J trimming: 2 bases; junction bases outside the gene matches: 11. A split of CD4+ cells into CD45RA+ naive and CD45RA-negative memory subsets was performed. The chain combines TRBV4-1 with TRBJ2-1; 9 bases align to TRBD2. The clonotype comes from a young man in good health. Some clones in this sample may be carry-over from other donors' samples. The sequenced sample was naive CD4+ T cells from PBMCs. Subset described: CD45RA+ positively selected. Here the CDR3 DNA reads TGCGCCAGCAGCCAAGATCTAATAGCGGGAGTAGGGCCCTACAATGAGCAGTTCTTC. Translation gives CASSQDLIAGVGPYNEQFF.